This T cell receptor beta chain was identified in a study of blood T cells in healthy people across ages. Combining a sample-barcoded 5' primer with a J-beta primer mix, a second PCR ran for roughly 6 to 12 cycles. All cDNA molecules were each tagged by a template-switch adaptor with 12 random nucleotides. TCRdb called the 5' RACE reads again in MiXCR, with one record for every CDR3 protein. The data contain over 500,000 distinct CDR3 sequences, 45% to 60% of them singletons. Trimming shortened V by 0 bases and J by 5 bases, and 14 bases separated the two germline ends. Per germline, CDR1 LGHNA and CDR2 YSLEER. This CDR3 has 16 residues. Concerning this clonotype itself: Its antigen is unidentified.

Regarding the study as a whole: TCR beta diversity tracked closely with naive T cell percentage. Because sorting was not performed, PBMCs prevented conclusive naive versus antigen-experienced comparison.

The TCR originated in a woman over 75 in good health. The V gene is TRBV4-3, the J gene TRBJ2-1, with D perhaps being TRBD1 or TRBD2 (7 bases each). The sequenced sample consisted of blood. The DNA of the CDR3 is TGCGCCAGCAGCCAAGATCCCCAGGGGGGGAACAATGAGCAGTTCTTC. Its protein is CASSQDPQGGNNEQFF.